The T cell receptor (beta chain) under discussion was sequenced for a study of beta chain features in type 1 diabetes. Study conclusions and caveats: The similarity of naive, central memory and Treg TCRB repertoires appeared greater among patients than among healthy donors.

On this clone: The antigen is unknown.

What was sequenced were expressed TCRB transcripts, since all of the isolated RNA had been reverse transcribed. Assay used: immunoSEQ multiplex PCR; TCRdb lists only in-frame clones, some missing. The top ten hold about 0.037% of the sample, which has 200,000 to 250,000 clones, around 10% seen once. This receptor was obtained from a woman under 30 in good health. Sequenced input: naive CD4+ T cells from blood.

The CDR3 sequence: CASSKEGPGAGGLTDTQYF. CDR3 DNA: TGTGCCAGCAGCAAAGAGGGTCCGGGAGCGGGGGGGCTCACAGATACGCAGTATTTT. The J gene is TRBJ2-3, the V gene TRBV7-2; 10 nucleotides line up with TRBD2. Trimming took 5 bases from V and 2 from J; bases not matched to a gene: 16. Per the germline V gene, CDR1 is SGHTA and CDR2 is FQGNSA. The length of the CDR3 is 19 residues.